The clone carrying this T cell receptor (beta chain) was seen repeatedly, ten times or more. The source of the sample is a study of regulatory T cells in long-lasting Graves disease. Study information: Antithyroid drug use was under 3 months in newly diagnosed Graves' patients.

The CDR3 totals 13 residues. Germline assignment: CDR1 SQVTM and CDR2 ANQGSEA. V trimming: 3 bases; J trimming: 6 bases; junction bases outside the gene matches: 4. The time point was: newly diagnosed GD, antithyroid drugs for less than 3 months. Extracted RNA from PBMCs served as the source of the TCR library. Patients met American Thyroid Association criteria for Graves' disease. Patients all came to the study from an endocrinology department in Xi'an, China. TCR beta libraries were built with iRepertoire HTBI primers and Arm-PCR of CDR3 regions. Each CDR3 protein gets one entry after TCRdb re-called the multiplex PCR reads with MiXCR. The table shows roughly 610,000 distinct CDR3 sequences, with about 16% occurring only once. These sequences were also reported in another study, on T cells in Graves' hyperthyroidism and ophthalmopathy. That work states: The HTBI set primed first-round TCR CDR3 RT-PCR.

The chain has TRBV29-1 and TRBJ2-1; 8 bases map to TRBD1. The source was peripheral blood mononuclear cells (PBMCs), collected at new diagnosis, from a patient treated with antithyroid drugs. The receptor comes from a woman in her 30s with Graves disease. The CDR3, as DNA: TGCAGCGTTGAGCGTACAGGGGGCAATGAGCAGTTCTTC. It yields the protein CSVERTGGNEQFF.